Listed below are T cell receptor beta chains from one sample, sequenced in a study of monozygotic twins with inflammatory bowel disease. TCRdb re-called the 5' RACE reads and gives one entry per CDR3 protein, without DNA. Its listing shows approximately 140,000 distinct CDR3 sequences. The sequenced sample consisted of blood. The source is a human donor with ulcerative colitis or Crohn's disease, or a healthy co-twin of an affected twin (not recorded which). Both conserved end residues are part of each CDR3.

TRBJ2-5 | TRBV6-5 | CASSYQSLDPETQYF
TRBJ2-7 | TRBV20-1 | CSARATLTGTGALGQYF
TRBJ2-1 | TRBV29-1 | CSVDRDGDYNEQFF
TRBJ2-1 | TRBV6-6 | CASLTSGGYNEQFF
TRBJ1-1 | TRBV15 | CATSKRVDTEAFF
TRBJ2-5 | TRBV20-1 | CSARDRDRGPLFAQYF
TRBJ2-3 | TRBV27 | CASSPLTSGNTDTQYF
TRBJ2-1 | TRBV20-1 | CSARDRGAGAAEDVQFF
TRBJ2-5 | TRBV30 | CAWREGQVIQETQYF
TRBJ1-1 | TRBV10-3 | CAIRPTGPGTEAFF
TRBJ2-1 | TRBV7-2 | CASSLATVYNEQFF
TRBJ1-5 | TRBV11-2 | CASSFYRDQPQHF
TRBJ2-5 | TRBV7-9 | CASSLASGRETQYF
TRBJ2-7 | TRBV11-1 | CASSHRDRGLYEQYF
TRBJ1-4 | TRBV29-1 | CSVERGPGEKLFF
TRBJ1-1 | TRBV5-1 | CASRRGNTEAFF
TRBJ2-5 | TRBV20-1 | CSARDLGGSFLETQYF
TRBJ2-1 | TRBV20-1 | CSARDPGGPKYNEQFF
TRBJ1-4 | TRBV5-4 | CASSFFRQGTNEKLFF
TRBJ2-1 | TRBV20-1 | CSANAGGASYNEQFF
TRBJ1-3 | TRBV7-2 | CASSLIGNTIYF
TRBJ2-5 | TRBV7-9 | CASSLSYGTSGETQYF
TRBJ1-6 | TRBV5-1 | CASSLTGARGPLHF
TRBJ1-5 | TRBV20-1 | CSASAGQSVNQPQHF
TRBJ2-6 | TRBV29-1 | CSVESDANVLTF
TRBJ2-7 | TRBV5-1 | CASSLGAGSYEQYF
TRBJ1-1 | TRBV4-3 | CASSQDSGPNTEAFF
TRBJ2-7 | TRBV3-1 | CASSQAPGQGLGEQYF
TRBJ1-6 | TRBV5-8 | CASSFGRENSPLHF
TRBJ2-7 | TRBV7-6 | CASSLGPPPYEQYF
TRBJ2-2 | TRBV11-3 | CASSHRGGGPNTGELFF
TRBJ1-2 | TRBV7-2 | CASSFGLGAGAGYTF
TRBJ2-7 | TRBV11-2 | CASSLSLAGDEQYF
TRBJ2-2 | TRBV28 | CASHSGGMAGELFF
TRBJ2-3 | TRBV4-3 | CASSLTGPPTDRQYF
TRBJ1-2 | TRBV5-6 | CASSLVFVQGAYGYTF
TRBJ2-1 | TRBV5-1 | CASSFREAGDEQFF
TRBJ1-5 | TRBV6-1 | CASSPGQPNQPQHF
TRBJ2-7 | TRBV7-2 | CASSFILPYEQYF
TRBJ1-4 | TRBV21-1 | CASRPPATNEKLFF
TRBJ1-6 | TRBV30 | CAWSESGQFGPLHF
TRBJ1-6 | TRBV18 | CASSNQTLLVISRAPLHF
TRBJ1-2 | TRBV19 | CASSIPTVPNYGYTF
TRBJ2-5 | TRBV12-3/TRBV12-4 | CASSFYETQYF
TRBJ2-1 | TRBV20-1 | CSARDQRRGLWDEQFF
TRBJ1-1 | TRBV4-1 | CASRAGLLNTEAFF
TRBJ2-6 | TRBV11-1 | CASSFNLGQGRSGANVLTF
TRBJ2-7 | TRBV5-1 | CASSLDGTGSSYEQYF
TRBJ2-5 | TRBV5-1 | CASSVSPGTRDTQYF
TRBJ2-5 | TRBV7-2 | CASSLRAGRGLETQYF
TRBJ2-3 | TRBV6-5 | CASSYTLGRGGSDTQYF
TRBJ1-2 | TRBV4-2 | CASSRSLSEQRIGYTF
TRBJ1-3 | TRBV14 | CASSLLTQIMGGDGNTIYF